The 25 T cell receptor beta chains given below trace back to one sample, sequenced in a study of T cell responses to AZD1222 COVID-19 vaccine. Profiling relied on immunoSEQ multiplex PCR, and the TCRdb table lists in-frame clones only, not all of them. The profile shows some 180,000 clones, 80% to 90% of them singletons. Here the sequenced sample was peripheral blood, taken on day 0 of AZD1222 vaccination. The receptor source for this set is an adult in good health.

J is TRBJ2-1 and V is TRBV4-1; 10 nucleotides agree with TRBD2. V lost 2 bases and J lost 0; bases outside the gene matches: 7. Germline-derived CDR1 and CDR2 are MGHRA and YSYEKL. The length of the CDR3 is 18 residues. The chain's CDR3 is CASSQRGLAGVSYNEQFF. CDR3 DNA: TGCGCCAGCAGCCAAAGAGGGCTAGCGGGAGTCTCCTACAATGAGCAGTTCTTC.

The V gene is TRBV6-5, the J gene TRBJ2-3, with TRBD2 matching over 8 bases. The length of the CDR3 is 16 residues. Trimming at V came to 2 bases and at J to 2 bases, leaving 6 bases not matched to a gene. CDR1 and CDR2 (germline): MNHEY, SVGAGI. CDR3 sequence reads: CASSYTGLVSTDTQYF. CDR3 sequence (DNA): TGTGCCAGCAGTTACACGGGACTAGTATCCACAGATACGCAGTATTTT.

This clone was seen a handful of times. V is TRBV6-6 and J is TRBJ2-5; D not certain. The CDR3 consists of 11 residues. From germline, CDR1 is MNHNY and CDR2 SVGAGI (reference sequence). V lost 2 bases and J 6 bases, leaving 4 bases between the germline ends. The CDR3 loop reads CASSYGKTQYF. The CDR3 DNA reads TGTGCCAGCAGTTACGGGAAGACCCAGTACTTC.

The V call is TRBV24-1, the J call TRBJ1-1; D is possibly TRBD1 (6 bases). This CDR3 comprises 15 residues. The V end was cut by 7 bases, the J end by 4 bases, with 18 bases between. The germline CDR1 and CDR2 sequences are KGHDR and SFDVKD. The CDR3 loop reads CATRGHGGVGTEAFF. CDR3 in DNA: TGTGCCACCAGGGGACATGGGGGGGTGGGCACTGAAGCTTTCTTT.

The genes are TRBV10-1 and TRBJ2-1; 9 positions match TRBD2. Germline CDR1 and CDR2: WNHNN and SYGVQD (reference sequence). This CDR3 has 18 amino acids. Trimming cost V 3 bases and J 1 base; bases outside gene matches: 10. CDR3 sequence: CASSEGTSGPLSYNEQFF. The CDR3 region has the DNA TGCGCCAGCAGTGAAGGCACTAGCGGGCCCCTATCCTACAATGAGCAGTTCTTC.

The chain joins TRBV30 to TRBJ1-6; D unclear. Per germline, CDR1 GTSNPN and CDR2 SVGIG (reference sequence). Trimming pared 0 bases from V and 9 bases from J, leaving 12 bases between. This CDR3 spans 14 amino acids. The CDR3 bases are TGTGCCTGGAGTGTACAACCCGATGGTTCACCCCTCCACTTT. As protein: CAWSVQPDGSPLHF.

The V gene is TRBV27, the J gene TRBJ1-3; possible D gene TRBD1, 5 bases. Germline-derived CDR1 and CDR2 are MNHEY and SMNVEV (reference sequence). The CDR3 covers 20 residues. Trimming shortened V by 0 bases and J by 0 bases, and 21 bases separated the two germline ends. The CDR3 nucleotides are TGTGCCAGCAGTTTATCCGGGGCACGTGAAGGAGGGCGCTCTGGAAACACCATATATTTT. Translating gives CASSLSGAREGGRSGNTIYF.

The chain combines TRBV6-4 with TRBJ1-5; D remains unclear. The CDR3 has 13 amino acids. The V end lost 1 base, the J end lost 7 bases, and 8 bases lay between the germline ends. From germline, CDR1 is MRHNA and CDR2 SNTAGT. The CDR3 sequence: CASSDLPGQPQHF. CDR3 DNA: TGTGCCAGCAGTGACTTACCCGGACAGCCCCAGCATTTT.

The J gene is TRBJ2-5, the V gene TRBV7-2; tentatively, D is TRBD2 (6 bases). Deletions cut 2 bases from V and 5 bases from J, with 9 bases between. Germline CDR1 reads SGHTA; CDR2 reads FQGNSA. The CDR3 length is 13 residues. CDR3 coding DNA: TGTGCCAGCAGCTTAAGTGGGGGGGAGACCCAGTACTTC. Protein sequence: CASSLSGGETQYF. Full variable domain (missing parts from reference TRBV7-2 and TRBJ2-5): GAGVSQSPSNKVTEKGKDVELRCDPISGHTALYWYRQSLGQGLEFLIYFQGNSAPDKSGLPSDRFSAERTGGSVSTLTIQRTQQEDSAVYLCASSLSGGETQYFGPGTRLLVL.

This chain connects TRBV5-4 to TRBJ2-3; 8 positions match TRBD2. CDR1 is SGHNT and CDR2 is YYREEE in the germline V gene (reference sequence). V was pared by 2 bases and J by 5 bases, with 10 bases of the junction left unmatched. This CDR3 has 16 residues. CDR3 amino acids: CASSLGAGGRVDTQYF. CDR3 in DNA: TGTGCCAGCAGCTTAGGGGCGGGGGGCCGGGTAGATACGCAGTATTTT.

The chain joins TRBV4-2 to TRBJ2-2; D is uncertain. Germline V lookup: CDR1 LGHNA, CDR2 YNFKEQ. CDR3 length: 14 residues. The V end lost 0 bases, the J end lost 6 bases, and 8 bases lay between the germline ends. The CDR3 DNA reads as TGTGCCAGCAGCCAAGACCGAGAGGCCGGGGAGCTGTTTTTT. Translating it yields CASSQDREAGELFF.

The chain uses TRBV5-1 and TRBJ2-2; D is ambiguous. The V and J ends lost 1 base and 7 bases respectively, with 5 bases between them. Germline V gives CDR1 SGHRS, CDR2 YFSETQ. This CDR3 spans 12 amino acids. CDR3: CASSLTHGELFF. The CDR3 nucleotides read TGCGCCAGCAGCTTGACTCACGGGGAGCTGTTTTTT.

V gene TRBV4-3 combines with J gene TRBJ2-3, with 8 positions matching TRBD2. The CDR3 has 19 amino acids. V lost 2 bases, J lost 0 bases, and 13 bases stayed unmatched. CDR1 and CDR2 from the germline V gene are LGHNA and YSLEER. The CDR3 coding sequence is TGCGCCAGCAGCCAAATCTGGGTTTTAGCGGGGCCCAGCACAGATACGCAGTATTTT. It specifies CASSQIWVLAGPSTDTQYF.

The V and J genes are TRBV6-5 and TRBJ1-2; 10 positions agree with TRBD1. Trimming took 4 bases from V and 4 from J; bases not matched to a gene: 6. Germline V gene data show CDR1 as MNHEY and CDR2 as SVGAGI. This CDR3 comprises 15 residues. The CDR3 loop reads CASSSDRGLSYGYTF. The CDR3 bases are TGTGCCAGCAGTTCCGACAGGGGGCTTAGCTATGGCTACACCTTC.

The chain links TRBV15 to TRBJ1-5, with a tentative D call TRBD1 (5 bases). Germline V lookup: CDR1 LNHNV, CDR2 YYDKDF (reference sequence). The V and J ends lost 0 bases and 3 bases respectively, with 9 bases between them. The CDR3 is 15 residues long. The DNA of the CDR3 is TGTGCCACCAGCAGAGACAGGGCGAACAATCAGCCCCAGCATTTT. It encodes CATSRDRANNQPQHF. Supplemented by reference TRBV15 and TRBJ1-5, the full variable domain reads DAMVIQNPRYQVTQFGKPVTLSCSQTLNHNVMYWYQQKSSQAPKLLFHYYDKDFNNEADTPDNFQSRRPNTSFCFLDIRSPGLGDTAMYLCATSRDRANNQPQHFGDGTRLSIL.

This rearrangement joins TRBV7-2 to TRBJ2-1, with D perhaps matching TRBD1 or TRBD2 (5 bases each). CDR3 size: 12 residues. The germline CDR1 and CDR2 sequences are SGHTA and FQGNSA. Trimming cost V 6 bases and J 12 bases, with 15 bases left between them. The CDR3 here is CASRRVGRRQFF. CDR3 sequence (DNA): TGTGCCAGCAGACGCGTGGGACGGAGGCAGTTCTTC. The full variable domain, its missing parts supplied by reference TRBV7-2 and TRBJ2-1, is GAGVSQSPSNKVTEKGKDVELRCDPISGHTALYWYRQSLGQGLEFLIYFQGNSAPDKSGLPSDRFSAERTGGSVSTLTIQRTQQEDSAVYLCASRRVGRRQFFGPGTRLTVL.

The chain employs TRBV5-1 and TRBJ2-1; 7 bases align to TRBD2. The germline CDR1 and CDR2 sequences are SGHRS and YFSETQ. The trim removed 1 base at V and 5 bases at J, leaving 15 bases unmatched. This CDR3 spans 18 amino acids. The CDR3: CASSLIVRVASGNNEQFF. As DNA, the CDR3 is TGCGCCAGCAGCTTGATAGTGAGGGTTGCTAGCGGAAACAATGAGCAGTTCTTC.

The gene calls are TRBV19 and TRBJ2-5, with D perhaps TRBD2 (5 bases). Germline V CDR1 and CDR2: LNHDA, SQIVND (reference sequence). The V end lost 3 bases, the J end lost 6 bases, and 11 bases lay between the germline ends. The CDR3 totals 13 residues. The CDR3 sequence is CASSIGGWKTQYF. CDR3 sequence (DNA): TGTGCCAGTAGTATCGGCGGGTGGAAGACCCAGTACTTC.

V usage is TRBV7-6 and J usage is TRBJ1-6, with D possibly matching TRBD1 (5 bases). The V and J ends lost 6 bases and 8 bases respectively, with 11 bases between them. The germline V gene has CDR1 SGHVS and CDR2 FNYEAQ. The length of the CDR3 is 13 residues. The CDR3 DNA sequence: TGTGCCAGCAGGCGGGGGTCGGATTCACCCCTCCACTTT. The encoded protein is CASRRGSDSPLHF.

V and J are TRBV5-4 and TRBJ2-6; D is uncertain. Germline V gene sequence: CDR1 SGHNT, CDR2 YYREEE (reference sequence). The CDR3 loop spans 16 amino acids. Trimming took off 0 bases at V and 0 bases at J, with 7 bases between the two ends. The CDR3 is CASSLAGYSGANVLTF. The CDR3 coding sequence is TGTGCCAGCAGCTTGGCCGGCTACTCTGGGGCCAACGTCCTGACTTTC.

The chain links TRBV10-1 to TRBJ1-1, with TRBD1 matching 7 bases. This CDR3 is built from 14 residues. The V gene end was trimmed by 2 bases and the J gene end by 1 base; junction bases not matched to a gene: 1. The germline CDR1 and CDR2 sequences are WNHNN and SYGVQD (reference sequence). The CDR3 loop is CASSEDRENTEAFF. DNA for the CDR3: TGCGCCAGCAGTGAGGACAGGGAGAACACTGAAGCTTTCTTT.

This chain links TRBV5-1 with TRBJ1-6; D remains unclear. This CDR3 is built from 12 residues. CDR1 and CDR2 (germline): SGHRS, YFSETQ. The V and J ends lost 3 bases and 7 bases respectively, with 5 bases between them. The CDR3 is CASSYQNSPLHF. The CDR3 DNA sequence: TGCGCCAGCAGCTATCAGAATTCACCCCTCCACTTT.

J is TRBJ1-1 and V is TRBV27; D is unresolved. The CDR3 has 13 amino acids. The V end lost 2 bases, the J end lost 0 bases, and 4 bases lay between the germline ends. CDR1 and CDR2 from the germline V gene are MNHEY and SMNVEV (reference sequence). CDR3 sequence: CASSLILNTEAFF. DNA of the CDR3: TGTGCCAGCAGTTTAATCTTGAACACTGAAGCTTTCTTT.

The chain links TRBV23-1 to TRBJ1-6; D is undetermined. TRBV23-1 is treated as an ORF (open reading frame) with a function not yet certain. This CDR3 has 17 amino acids. Trimming took 0 bases from V and 0 from J, leaving 9 bases between them. The chain's CDR3 is CASSQSPMSSYNSPLHF. DNA of the CDR3: TGCGCCAGCAGTCAATCGCCGATGAGCTCCTATAATTCACCCCTCCACTTT.

The V gene is TRBV9, the J gene TRBJ1-5; D not certain. The CDR3 is 13 amino acids. Trimming pared 4 bases from V and 6 bases from J, leaving 11 bases between. Germline CDR1 reads SGDLS; CDR2 reads YYNGEE. For the CDR3, the DNA is TGTGCCAGCAGCTTAACCGGTAGTCAGCCCCAGCATTTT. Translation gives CASSLTGSQPQHF.